The 27 T cell receptor beta chains below were found in one sample sequenced in a study of T cell responses to AZD1222 COVID-19 vaccine. The table came from immunoSEQ multiplex PCR; TCRdb's copy has only in-frame clones and leaves some out. This table holds just under 150,000 clones, 70% to 90% found once. The input for sequencing was peripheral blood, taken 28 days after the second AZD1222 dose. These receptors were obtained from an adult who received the AZD1222 COVID-19 vaccine.

The genes are TRBV5-1 and TRBJ2-7, with 8 positions matching TRBD1. The CDR3 loop spans 14 amino acids. CDR1 is SGHRS, CDR2 YFSETQ, per germline. The J segment lost 5 bases and the V segment lost 4 bases, leaving 8 bases of the junction unmatched. CDR3 sequence: CASSPGQGVDEQYF. For the CDR3, the DNA is TGCGCCAGCAGCCCCGGACAGGGTGTAGACGAGCAGTACTTC.

V gene TRBV7-6 combines with J gene TRBJ1-3, with D uncertain. The CDR3 consists of 13 residues. Trimming stripped 2 bases from V and 3 bases from J, with 5 bases between. Germline assignment: CDR1 SGHVS and CDR2 FNYEAQ. The CDR3 nucleotides read TGTGCCAGCAGCTTACCGTATGGAAACACCATATATTTT. It specifies CASSLPYGNTIYF. Looking up the rest from reference TRBV7-6 and TRBJ1-3 gives the full variable domain: GAGVSQSPRYKVTKRGQDVALRCDPISGHVSLYWYRQALGQGPEFLTYFNYEAQQDKSGLPNDRFSAERPEGSISTLTIQRTEQRDSAMYRCASSLPYGNTIYFGEGSWLTVV.

The genes are TRBV28 and TRBJ1-2; 7 bases fit TRBD1. Germline loops: CDR1 MDHEN, CDR2 SYDVKM. Trimming cost V 5 bases and J 8 bases; bases outside gene matches: 11. This CDR3 has 14 amino acids. The CDR3 sequence is CASSPMEGGWGYTF. CDR3 DNA sequence: TGTGCCAGCAGTCCCATGGAAGGGGGCTGGGGCTACACCTTC.

The V call is TRBV23-1, the J call TRBJ2-5; D is unresolved. TRBV23-1 is treated as an ORF (open reading frame) with a function not yet certain. V was clipped by 5 bases and J by 5 bases, with 15 bases between them. The CDR3 extends over 14 amino acids. The CDR3 DNA reads TGCGCCAGCAGTTTGCGGCCGACCGGGGAGACCCAGTACTTC. Translating gives CASSLRPTGETQYF.

This clone was detected only once. The genes are TRBV29-1 and TRBJ1-5, with D unresolved. CDR3 length: 13 residues. Germline CDR1 reads SQVTM; CDR2 reads ANQGSEA. Trimming left V 7 bases short and J 0 bases short, with 10 bases between. This CDR3 reads CSAKDGSNQPQHF. The CDR3 region has the DNA TGCAGCGCTAAGGACGGTAGCAATCAGCCCCAGCATTTT.

The V and J genes are TRBV1 and TRBJ2-7; TRBD2, the D gene given by the table, was not confirmed from the DNA. TRBV1 is given as a pseudogene. The CDR3 length is 15 residues. CDR3 residues: CTSSRRASGKYEQYF. For the CDR3, the DNA is TGCACCAGCAGCCGCAGGGCTAGCGGGAAGTACGAGCAGTACTTC.

In this sample, this clone turned up a few times. The chain combines TRBV6-1 with TRBJ1-6; no firm D call. With 4 bases removed from V and 10 bases from J, the gap between germline ends came to 20 bases. Per germline, CDR1 MNHNS and CDR2 SASEGT. The CDR3 runs to 16 residues. The CDR3 DNA reads as TGTGCCAGCAGTGTCCACGGGGAGGTATTAGGATCACCCCTCCACTTT. Encoded protein: CASSVHGEVLGSPLHF.

This sequence joins TRBV7-8 and TRBJ2-4; tentative D call: TRBD2 (5 bases). The CDR3 runs 15 residues. Germline-derived CDR1 and CDR2 are SGHVS and FQNEAQ. Trimming stripped 1 base from V and 5 bases from J, with 12 bases between. In DNA form, the CDR3 reads TGTGCCAGCAGCTTAGGCCCTACTAGGGAAAACATTCAGTACTTC. Translating gives CASSLGPTRENIQYF.

V usage is TRBV12-3 or TRBV12-4 and J usage is TRBJ2-1; D is perhaps TRBD1 or TRBD2 (5 bases each). The CDR3 spans 12 residues. The V gene lost 5 bases and the J gene lost 10 bases, with 12 bases spanning the gap. The CDR3 DNA is TGTGCCAGCAGTACAAGGGACCGAGAGCAGTTCTTC. It specifies CASSTRDREQFF.

Of note for this clone: One end of the junction does not line up with germline, which may come from a read error. This chain connects TRBV6-5 to TRBJ2-7; D could derive from TRBD1 or TRBD2 (5 bases each). Looked up from germline, CDR1 is MNHEY and CDR2 is SVGAGI. The CDR3 is made up of 13 amino acids. The CDR3 spells CASSYSSLGDPNF. Written as DNA, the CDR3 is TGTGCCAGCAGTTACTCGTCTTTGGGGGACCCGAACTTC.

The V and J genes are TRBV28 and TRBJ2-7; D gene unclear. Germline V gives CDR1 MDHEN, CDR2 SYDVKM. V was shortened by 2 bases and J by 2 bases, with 13 bases between the two germline ends. CDR3 size: 15 residues. The CDR3: CASSLVLPKAYEQYF. CDR3 nucleotides: TGTGCCAGCAGTTTAGTGCTCCCTAAGGCCTACGAGCAGTACTTC.

The gene calls are TRBV10-1 and TRBJ1-1, with a weak D call TRBD1 (5 bases). The CDR3 extends over 16 amino acids. Germline V gene lookup returns CDR1 WNHNN and CDR2 SYGVQD (reference sequence). V gave up 6 bases and J gave up 3 bases, with 20 bases separating them. The CDR3 DNA is TGCGCCAGCAGGGGTGACAGCCCCGGCATGGACACTGAAGCTTTCTTT. This codes for CASRGDSPGMDTEAFF.

V gene TRBV10-1 combines with J gene TRBJ2-7; a possible D gene is TRBD2 (5 bases). The germline V gene encodes CDR1 WNHNN and CDR2 SYGVQD (reference sequence). The CDR3 is 13 residues long. V lost 4 bases and J lost 3, with 10 bases in between. CDR3 coding DNA: TGCGCCAGCAGTGCCAGCGGCCTCTACGAGCAGTACTTC. Protein: CASSASGLYEQYF.

The CDR3 sequence is CASSLMPGTDTQYF. CDR3 in DNA: TGTGCCAGCAGCTTAATGCCCGGCACAGATACGCAGTATTTT. The chain is built from TRBV7-6 and TRBJ2-3; D not certain. The germline gives CDR1 SGHVS, CDR2 FNYEAQ. The V end lost 2 bases, the J end lost 1 base, and 7 bases lay between the germline ends. The CDR3 runs to 14 residues.

CDR3 in DNA: TGTGCCAGCAGCCGAGGGGGTTTACACTATGGCTACACCTTC. It translates to CASSRGGLHYGYTF. The chain uses TRBV5-6 and TRBJ1-2, with D perhaps matching TRBD1 (6 bases). This CDR3 is 14 amino acids long. Germline CDR1 is SGHDT and CDR2 is YYEEEE. The V gene lost 4 bases and the J gene lost 3 bases, with 13 bases spanning the gap.

This sequence joins TRBV2 and TRBJ2-7; D is unclear. Germline V CDR1 and CDR2: SNHLY, FYNNEI. The CDR3 is made up of 11 amino acids. The germline V and J ends were trimmed by 8 bases and 1 base, with 6 bases remaining between them. The CDR3 protein is CASGISYEQYF. The CDR3 region has the DNA TGTGCCAGCGGGATTTCCTACGAGCAGTACTTC. Looking up the rest from reference TRBV2 and TRBJ2-7 gives the full variable domain: EPEVTQTPSHQVTQMGQEVILRCVPISNHLYFYWYRQILGQKVEFLVSFYNNEISEKSEIFDDQFSVERPDGSNFTLKIRSTKLEDSAMYFCASGISYEQYFGPGTRLTVT.

This clone was observed a handful of times. The chain uses TRBV7-9 and TRBJ1-1; TRBD1 is a possible D gene (5 bases). The CDR3 runs to 14 residues. The V gene lost 2 bases and the J gene lost 5 bases, with 12 bases spanning the gap. The germline CDR1 and CDR2 sequences are SEHNR and FQNEAQ (reference sequence). CDR3 loop: CASSLLQGTTEAFF. In nucleotides, the CDR3 is TGTGCCAGCAGCTTACTCCAGGGTACGACTGAAGCTTTCTTT.

This chain joins TRBV4-2 and TRBJ2-7, with TRBD1 matching 7 bases. The length of the CDR3 is 18 residues. The junction had 15 bases not matched to a gene; V was cut back by 0 bases and J by 4 bases. Germline CDR1 reads LGHNA; CDR2 reads YNFKEQ. The CDR3 coding sequence is TGTGCCAGCAGCCAAGATTGGGGAGAGACAGGGAATGGTTACGAGCAGTACTTC. This codes for CASSQDWGETGNGYEQYF.

CDR3 coding DNA: TGTGCCAGCAGGGGGGGCAATGAGCAGTTCTTC. The encoded protein is CASRGGNEQFF. The rearrangement joins TRBV7-9 to TRBJ2-1; TRBD2 might be the D (6 bases). Germline CDR1 reads SEHNR; CDR2 reads FQNEAQ (reference sequence). The ends were cut back, 6 bases at V and 6 bases at J, with 6 bases in the middle. This CDR3 contains 11 residues.

The chain couples TRBV5-4 to TRBJ2-7; the D is unclear. The V end lost 0 bases, the J end lost 2 bases, and 6 bases lay between the germline ends. The CDR3 contains 13 residues. Looked up from germline, CDR1 is SGHNT and CDR2 is YYREEE (reference sequence). The CDR3 protein is CASSLDWTYEQYF. Here the CDR3 DNA reads TGTGCCAGCAGCTTGGACTGGACCTACGAGCAGTACTTC.

This chain joins TRBV19 and TRBJ1-1; a possible D gene is TRBD1 (5 bases). Germline CDR1 is LNHDA and CDR2 is SQIVND (reference sequence). The CDR3 contains 13 residues. Trimming pared 8 bases from V and 2 bases from J, leaving 12 bases between. The CDR3 region has the DNA TGTGCCAGTGGGATGACAGCTAACACTGAAGCTTTCTTT. Residues: CASGMTANTEAFF.

The chain combines TRBV2 with TRBJ2-3, with D possibly being TRBD1 (6 bases). Trimming took off 11 bases at V and 6 bases at J, with 12 bases between the two ends. This CDR3 contains 11 residues. Germline values: CDR1 SNHLY, CDR2 FYNNEI. As DNA, the CDR3 is TGTGCCTCCCAGGGGTATGATACGCAGTATTTT. As protein: CASQGYDTQYF.

The chain links TRBV3-1 (or the pseudogene TRBV3-2) to TRBJ1-1, with D uncertain. CDR1 LGHDT and CDR2 YNNKEL come from the germline V gene (reference sequence). The CDR3 loop spans 13 amino acids. Trimming removed 4 bases at V and 2 bases at J, with 8 bases between. In DNA form, the CDR3 reads TGTGCCAGCAGCCCGTCCTATAACACTGAAGCTTTCTTT. This sequence encodes CASSPSYNTEAFF.

This clone appeared once. The chain carries TRBV29-1 and TRBJ1-1; 7 bases align to TRBD1. With V trimmed by 3 bases and J by 6 bases, 1 base remained unmatched. CDR3 length: 11 amino acids. The V gene's germline CDR1 is SQVTM and CDR2 ANQGSEA. DNA for the CDR3: TGCAGCGTTGACAGGGGGGCTGAAGCTTTCTTT. Translating it yields CSVDRGAEAFF.

V gene TRBV5-5 combines with J gene TRBJ1-6, with a weak D call TRBD1 (5 bases). This CDR3 has 14 amino acids. V lost 0 bases, J lost 9 bases, and 10 bases lay in between. Per germline, CDR1 SGHKS and CDR2 YYEKEE (reference sequence). The CDR3 region has the DNA TGTGCCAGCAGCTTGGAATGGGGCCGTTCACCCCTCCACTTT. This codes for CASSLEWGRSPLHF.

This chain links TRBV5-8 with TRBJ1-3; D is undetermined. Trimming took 0 bases from V and 3 from J, leaving 7 bases between them. CDR3 length: 14 residues. CDR1 is SGHTS, CDR2 YDEGEE, per germline. The CDR3 bases are TGTGCCAGCAGCTTGGGGGCTAGTGGAAACACCATATATTTT. This encodes CASSLGASGNTIYF. Combining the CDR3 with reference TRBV5-8 and TRBJ1-3 gives the whole variable domain EAGVTQSPTHLIKTRGQQATLRCSPISGHTSVYWYQQALGLGLQFLLWYDEGEERNRGNFPPRFSGRQFPNYSSELNVNALELEDSALYLCASSLGASGNTIYFGEGSWLTVV.

CDR3 in amino acids: CASSYSSGLGAFF. The CDR3 bases are TGTGCCAGCAGTTACTCATCGGGACTGGGGGCTTTCTTT. V gene TRBV6-5 combines with J gene TRBJ1-1; tentative D call: TRBD1 (5 bases). Germline CDR1 reads MNHEY; CDR2 reads SVGAGI. The CDR3 contains 13 residues. The V gene lost 0 bases and the J gene lost 11 bases, with 13 bases spanning the gap.